This T cell receptor beta chain was profiled in a study of blood T cell repertoires in COVID-19. Turning to the study itself: Sample material is recorded as cDNA or gDNA derived from T cells, B-cell-depleted T cells, or PBMCs.

This clone was seen once. CDR1 is SGHTA, CDR2 FQGNSA, per germline. Trimming took 4 bases from V and 4 from J; bases not matched to a gene: 8. CDR3 length: 16 amino acids. Sequencing used immunoSEQ multiplex PCR; TCRdb keeps in-frame clones, though not all of them. The sample holds 200,000 to 250,000 clones, about 86% seen once. V and J are TRBV7-2 and TRBJ2-1; TRBD2 aligns across 9 bases. The sequencing sample was made of PBMCs or T cells enriched from blood (not recorded which). This sequence originates from a woman between 45 and 65 years old in a cohort exposed to, infected with or recovered from COVID-19 (not recorded which). This CDR3 is CASSSGGGGRYNEQFF. CDR3 DNA: TGTGCCAGCAGCTCAGGCGGGGGGGGGAGATACAATGAGCAGTTCTTC.